This passage covers 17 T cell receptor beta chains from one sample sequenced in a study of T cells in Graves' hyperthyroidism and ophthalmopathy. Amplified TCR beta CDR3 regions came from RNA transcripts. Researchers ran a first-round RT-PCR on the TCR CDR3 using the HTBI primer set. MiXCR, applied by TCRdb to the multiplex PCR reads, yields one record per CDR3 protein. The repertoire holds roughly 700,000 distinct CDR3 sequences, with roughly 15% as singletons. The specimen sequenced was blood. All receptors derive from a woman between 18 and 29 years old with Graves' hyperthyroidism.

The V gene is TRBV29-1, the J gene TRBJ1-1; TRBD1 matches 8 bases. This CDR3 comprises 16 residues. J was trimmed by 5 bases and V by 3 bases; bases with no gene match: 14. Germline CDR1 SQVTM, CDR2 ANQGSEA. DNA for the CDR3: TGCAGCGTTGATTCACAGGGGGTGGGTTCCGTGACTGAAGCTTTCTTT. It encodes CSVDSQGVGSVTEAFF.

The sample holds a few counts of this clonotype. CDR3 bases: TGTGCCAGTAGTACCTCCGGGACAAGGAACACTGAAGCTTTCTTT. This sequence encodes CASSTSGTRNTEAFF. The chain couples TRBV19 to TRBJ1-1, with D possibly TRBD1 on 6 matching bases. Germline values: CDR1 LNHDA, CDR2 SQIVND (reference sequence). V was pared by 4 bases and J by 1 base, with 13 bases between. The CDR3 is made up of 15 amino acids.

This clonotype was picked up many times. The rearrangement links TRBV11-2 to TRBJ2-1; D perhaps matches TRBD2 (6 bases). The V gene's germline CDR1 is SGHAT and CDR2 FQNNGV. The V end lost 3 bases, the J end lost 5 bases, and 11 bases lay between the germline ends. The CDR3 is 14 amino acids. The CDR3 nucleotides read TGTGCCAGCAGCTTCCTAGCGTTCAACAATGAGCAGTTCTTC. Amino acids: CASSFLAFNNEQFF.

A few counts support this clonotype. The CDR3 region has the DNA TGCAGTGCTCGACGCAGGGCCACTAATGAAAAACTGTTTTTT. It translates to CSARRRATNEKLFF. The chain couples TRBV20-1 to TRBJ1-4; maybe TRBD1 (5 bases). Trimming took off 5 bases at V and 2 bases at J, with 12 bases between the two ends. This CDR3 contains 14 residues. CDR1 and CDR2 (germline): DFQATT, SNEGSKA (reference sequence).

This clonotype appeared many times. The chain employs TRBV7-6 and TRBJ2-3; 8 nucleotides align to TRBD2. V dropped 7 bases and J dropped 0; count of bases not matched to a gene: 18. Germline V CDR1 and CDR2: SGHVS, FNYEAQ. The CDR3 is 19 amino acids. The CDR3 DNA reads TGTGCCAGCACCCCTCAAGGAAGTAGCGGGACGCTAAGCACAGATACGCAGTATTTT. As protein: CASTPQGSSGTLSTDTQYF. The variable domain in full, with the rest retrieved from reference TRBV7-6 and TRBJ2-3, is GAGVSQSPRYKVTKRGQDVALRCDPISGHVSLYWYRQALGQGPEFLTYFNYEAQQDKSGLPNDRFSAERPEGSISTLTIQRTEQRDSAMYRCASTPQGSSGTLSTDTQYFGPGTRLTVL.

CDR3 DNA sequence: TGTGCCAGCAGCCATACAGGGGGCGATGGAGAGACCCAGTACTTC. Residues: CASSHTGGDGETQYF. The rearrangement uses TRBV7-2 and TRBJ2-5, with TRBD1 matching over 9 bases. With 5 bases clipped from V and 4 bases from J, the junction kept 8 bases outside the gene matches. CDR1 SGHTA and CDR2 FQGNSA come from the germline V gene. The CDR3 runs 15 residues.

The CDR3 protein is CASTEGGRAFF. CDR3 nucleotides: TGTGCCAGCACCGAAGGAGGGCGAGCTTTCTTT. The chain uses TRBV7-9 and TRBJ1-1; D is unclear. V lost 7 bases and J lost 10, with 13 bases in between. In germline, CDR1 is SEHNR, CDR2 FQNEAQ (reference sequence). The CDR3 sequence is 11 residues long. Drawing the rest from reference TRBV7-9 and TRBJ1-1, the complete variable domain is DTGVSQNPRHKITKRGQNVTFRCDPISEHNRLYWYRQTLGQGPEFLTYFQNEAQLEKSRLLSDRFSAERPKGSFSTLEIQRTEQGDSAMYLCASTEGGRAFFGQGTRLTVV.

The CDR3 spells CASSPSIAGDIRLNEQFF. The CDR3 DNA follows: TGTGCCAGCTCACCATCAATAGCGGGAGACATTAGATTGAATGAGCAGTTCTTC. The chain uses TRBV18 and TRBJ2-1; 9 nucleotides align to TRBD2. The V gene's germline CDR1 is KGHSH and CDR2 LQKENI. Trimming cost V 2 bases and J 7 bases; bases outside gene matches: 15. The CDR3 covers 18 residues.

This clonotype was observed at least ten times. This sequence joins TRBV28 and TRBJ1-1; D is undetermined. The V end was cut by 8 bases, the J end by 6 bases, with 16 bases between. CDR1 is MDHEN, CDR2 SYDVKM, per germline. The CDR3 consists of 13 residues. The CDR3, as DNA: TGTGCCAGCCCTCCGAAGGGTAGCCCTGAAGCTTTCTTT. This gives the protein CASPPKGSPEAFF.

The chain's CDR3 is CASRGGSSSEQYF. In DNA form, the CDR3 reads TGCGCCAGCCGAGGGGGAAGTTCCAGCGAGCAGTACTTC. The chain carries TRBV10-2 and TRBJ2-7, with a possible D match to TRBD1 (6 bases). This CDR3 is 13 amino acids long. CDR1 and CDR2 (germline): WSHSY, SAAADI. V dropped 8 bases and J dropped 6 bases, with 17 bases sitting between them.

As concerns this clonotype: A read error is possible here, since a much larger clone lies one base away. J is TRBJ1-6 and V is TRBV27; D perhaps matches TRBD1 (5 bases). The CDR3 sequence is 15 residues long. V dropped 6 bases and J dropped 8 bases, with 17 bases sitting between them. CDR1 and CDR2 from the germline V gene are MNHEY and SMNVEV (reference sequence). For the CDR3, the DNA is TGTGCCAGCAGCGCCGGGGGGATGGGGGATTCACCCCTCCACTTT. It yields the protein CASSAGGMGDSPLHF.

This clonotype was seen at least ten times. The J gene is TRBJ1-1, the V gene TRBV20-1; tentatively, D is TRBD1 (5 bases). Trimming shortened V by 0 bases and J by 5 bases, and 19 bases separated the two germline ends. Germline V lookup: CDR1 DFQATT, CDR2 SNEGSKA (reference sequence). This CDR3 has 16 amino acids. The CDR3 DNA is TGCAGTGCTAGAGATCGGGCCCGAGGGGAGGGGACTGAAGCTTTCTTT. Translated, it gives CSARDRARGEGTEAFF.

Of note for this clonotype: One end of the junction varies from germline; a read error may be responsible. The chain uses TRBV27 and TRBJ2-1; 9 bases match TRBD2. The CDR3 is made up of 18 amino acids. Germline V gene sequence: CDR1 MNHEY, CDR2 SMNVEV (reference sequence). The CDR3 nucleotides are TGTGCCAGCGGTTTATCGTCCCCGCTAGCGGGACGTCTCAATGAGCAGTTCTTC. This encodes CASGLSSPLAGRLNEQFF.

The chain links TRBV5-8 to TRBJ2-2; D perhaps matches TRBD2 (5 bases). This CDR3 region has 15 residues. Germline V gene lookup returns CDR1 SGHTS and CDR2 YDEGEE. Trimming stripped 0 bases from V and 6 bases from J, with 12 bases between. This CDR3 reads CASSLVDSPPGELFF. CDR3 nucleotides: TGTGCCAGCAGCTTGGTGGACTCCCCTCCCGGGGAGCTGTTTTTT.

This clonotype has a handful of counts. The chain links TRBV19 to TRBJ2-7; TRBD1 aligns across 9 bases. The V gene's germline CDR1 is LNHDA and CDR2 SQIVND (reference sequence). V shed 1 base, J shed 4 bases, and the junction held 5 bases outside the gene matches. This CDR3 spans 15 amino acids. The CDR3 protein is CASSIAYGTGYEQYF. As DNA, the CDR3 is TGTGCCAGTAGTATAGCCTACGGGACAGGGTACGAGCAGTACTTC.

A few counts support this clonotype. V and J are TRBV14 and TRBJ2-5; 10 nucleotides agree with TRBD2. V lost 2 bases and J lost 2; bases outside the gene matches: 2. The CDR3 is made up of 15 amino acids. Germline assignment: CDR1 SGHDN and CDR2 FVKESK. CDR3 nucleotides: TGTGCCAGCAGCCAACTAGCGGGAGAACAAGAGACCCAGTACTTC. Amino acid sequence: CASSQLAGEQETQYF.

The chain recombines TRBV6-1 with TRBJ2-3, with 7 bases lining up with TRBD2. Germline V gene sequence: CDR1 MNHNS, CDR2 SASEGT. This CDR3 spans 15 amino acids. Germline trimming cut 6 bases from V and 3 bases from J; bases unmatched to any gene: 9. Here the CDR3 reads CASSPFGGGTDTQYF. CDR3 bases: TGTGCCAGCAGCCCATTTGGGGGGGGGACAGATACGCAGTATTTT.